The clone carrying this TCR beta chain was recorded at least ten times. Its target is not known. The sample is drawn from a study of CD8 T cells in ankylosing spondylitis. Study results and limitations: The clones that were linked to disease were reported to be significantly enriched in matched synovial fluid samples from ankylosing spondylitis patients. A motif in TCR beta, a set of 8 or 9 highly homologous variants, appeared characteristic of ankylosing spondylitis blood.

There are 18 residues in the CDR3. Germline trimming cut 3 bases from V and 5 bases from J; bases unmatched to any gene: 14. Per the germline V gene, CDR1 is SGDLS and CDR2 is YYNGEE. Quantitative 5'-RACE with molecular barcodes produced the TCR beta libraries. TCRdb processed the 5' RACE reads anew with MiXCR; each CDR3 protein has one entry. The data hold 150,000 to 200,000 distinct CDR3 sequences, with 15% to 20% observed a single time. The source of this sequence is a male donor aged 5-29 years with ankylosing spondylitis or in good health (not recorded which). Sequenced: blood, either unsorted or a sorted T cell fraction (not recorded which). This chain links TRBV9 with TRBJ2-1; 10 positions match TRBD2. The CDR3 bases are TGTGCCAGCAGCGACCAGCGGGAGGGCCGTTATGGAAACAATGAGCAGTTCTTC. Amino acid sequence: CASSDQREGRYGNNEQFF.